The clone carrying this T cell receptor (beta chain) was detected many times. This sample is part of a study of blood T cells in healthy people across ages. The second PCR ran roughly 7 to 12 cycles with a sample-barcoded 5' primer and J-beta primers. TCRdb reprocessed the 5' RACE reads via MiXCR and lists one record per CDR3 protein. Of 630,000 or so distinct CDR3 sequences in the sample, 32% were seen once. Trimming removed 3 bases at V and 5 bases at J, with 16 bases between. The CDR3 is 15 amino acids. The germline V gene has CDR1 SGHVS and CDR2 FNYEAQ. The chain recombines TRBV7-6 with TRBJ2-5, with D possibly being TRBD1 or TRBD2 (5 bases each). The clonotype originates from a woman older than 75 in good health. The sample consisted of blood. CDR3 nucleotide sequence: TGTGCCAGCAGCTTCCGGGACCGGGGATGGGAGACCCAGTACTTC. Its protein product is CASSFRDRGWETQYF.